A single T cell receptor (beta chain) is shown here with its context. Its matching antigen is unknown. Isocitrate dehydrogenase mutation was absent in all glioblastoma patients. Produced via immunoSEQ multiplex PCR; TCRdb's table is partial and in-frame only. Here the sample spans about 92,000 clones, about nine tenths being singletons. This entry belongs to a study of glioma-infiltrating T cells after dendritic cell vaccination. On the study more broadly: Between about 2002 and 2012, patients got autologous tumor lysate-pulsed dendritic cell vaccines.

Findings of the study overall: The cohort had few patients with full blood and tumor sets.

The clonotype originates from a human donor with glioblastoma. The sequencing used blood, collected before dendritic cell vaccination.

CDR3 loop: CSVEGPDSTYNEQFF. The CDR3 bases are TGCAGCGTTGAGGGTCCCGACAGTACCTACAATGAGCAGTTCTTC. The chain employs TRBV29-1 and TRBJ2-1; weak D call: TRBD1 (5 bases). Germline V CDR1 and CDR2: SQVTM, ANQGSEA. The ends were cut back, 3 bases at V and 2 bases at J, with 14 bases in the middle. This CDR3 contains 15 residues.